One sample yielded the 31 T cell receptor beta chains listed below, sequenced in a study of T cell repertoires in cytomegalovirus infection. No antigen is known for these receptors. MiXCR, run by TCRdb on the reads, gives a single entry per CDR3 protein. The table records 100,000 to 150,000 distinct CDR3 sequences, over 25% of them present only once. The sequenced sample was CD8+ T cells from cultured PBMCs, obtained from culture after CMV antigen stimulation. Receptors originate from a human donor in good health (CMV status not recorded). Some clones in this sample may be carry-over from other donors' samples.

The chain joins TRBV28 to TRBJ1-2, with unresolved D. Trimming shortened V by 2 bases and J by 2 bases, and 9 bases separated the two germline ends. The germline V gene encodes CDR1 MDHEN and CDR2 SYDVKM. The CDR3 contains 14 residues. The CDR3 sequence: CASSLARRNYGYTF. CDR3 nucleotide sequence: TGTGCCAGCAGTTTAGCCAGACGGAACTATGGCTACACCTTC.

In its sample, this clonotype was seen a few times. The chain uses TRBV4-1 and TRBJ1-2; D perhaps matches TRBD1 (5 bases). The V end lost 3 bases, the J end lost 4 bases, and 18 bases lay between the germline ends. The CDR3 length is 16 residues. CDR1 is MGHRA and CDR2 is YSYEKL in the germline V gene. CDR3 residues: CASSQGPGEGGYGYTF. The CDR3 nucleotides read TGCGCCAGCAGCCAGGGTCCGGGGGAGGGAGGCTATGGCTACACCTTC.

This clonotype was found a few times. The chain combines TRBV4-2 with TRBJ2-3; 11 nucleotides align to TRBD2. Germline CDR1 LGHNA, CDR2 YNFKEQ. The CDR3 is 18 amino acids. Trimming took 0 bases from V and 0 from J; bases not matched to a gene: 5. CDR3 DNA sequence: TGTGCCAGCAGCCAAGATTCGGGACTAGCGGAAAGCACAGATACGCAGTATTTT. Translation: CASSQDSGLAESTDTQYF.

This clonotype was found once. The genes are TRBV6-2 or TRBV6-3 and TRBJ2-7, with TRBD2 matching over 7 bases. From germline, CDR1 is MNHEY and CDR2 SVGEGT. This CDR3 region has 13 residues. The junction had 9 bases not matched to a gene; V was cut back by 8 bases and J by 5 bases. The CDR3: CASGTTYEDEQYF. The DNA of the CDR3 is TGTGCCAGCGGGACTACTTACGAGGACGAGCAGTACTTC.

The chain is built from TRBV7-6 and TRBJ2-7; 9 bases agree with TRBD1. This CDR3 region has 15 residues. With 5 bases clipped from V and 6 bases from J, the junction kept 11 bases outside the gene matches. Looked up from germline, CDR1 is SGHVS and CDR2 is FNYEAQ. CDR3 sequence: CASSPEGTGSVEQYF. The CDR3 DNA follows: TGTGCCAGCAGCCCCGAAGGGACAGGGAGTGTCGAGCAGTACTTC.

This clonotype appeared many times. The V and J genes are TRBV7-2 and TRBJ1-1; 7 bases align to TRBD1. Germline V gives CDR1 SGHTA, CDR2 FQGNSA. J was trimmed by 4 bases and V by 1 base; bases with no gene match: 6. The CDR3 loop spans 15 amino acids. Here the CDR3 DNA reads TGTGCCAGCAGCTTAGTGCCGGGACAGACCACTGAAGCTTTCTTT. This gives the protein CASSLVPGQTTEAFF. The full variable domain, completed using reference TRBV7-2 and TRBJ1-1, is GAGVSQSPSNKVTEKGKDVELRCDPISGHTALYWYRQSLGQGLEFLIYFQGNSAPDKSGLPSDRFSAERTGGSVSTLTIQRTQQEDSAVYLCASSLVPGQTTEAFFGQGTRLTVV.

The J gene is TRBJ1-3, the V gene TRBV4-3, with no clear D. Germline V gene lookup returns CDR1 LGHNA and CDR2 YSLEER. The CDR3 covers 16 residues. Trimming shortened V by 1 base and J by 4 bases, and 14 bases separated the two germline ends. CDR3 sequence: CASSQAVAAEGNTIYF. CDR3 in DNA: TGCGCCAGCAGCCAAGCTGTCGCAGCTGAAGGAAACACCATATATTTT.

This chain uses TRBV14 with TRBJ1-2; D uncertain. This CDR3 comprises 13 residues. V shed 4 bases and J shed 3 bases, with 9 bases lying between them. CDR1 is SGHDN and CDR2 is FVKESK in the germline V gene. The CDR3 is CASSPRVHYGYTF. The CDR3 DNA reads as TGTGCCAGCAGCCCTAGGGTACACTATGGCTACACCTTC.

This clonotype has only a few counts. The chain employs TRBV6-2 or TRBV6-3 and TRBJ2-3; D is perhaps TRBD2 (6 bases). The CDR3 loop spans 14 amino acids. V was pared by 6 bases and J by 3 bases, with 13 bases between. Looked up from germline, CDR1 is MNHEY and CDR2 is SVGEGT. The CDR3 is CASRSPRGTDTQYF. The CDR3 DNA reads TGTGCCAGCAGGTCCCCGCGGGGTACAGATACGCAGTATTTT.

This clonotype was seen repeatedly, ten times or more. V usage is TRBV7-2 and J usage is TRBJ2-7; D might be TRBD2 (5 bases). Germline V CDR1 and CDR2: SGHTA, FQGNSA. The length of the CDR3 is 14 residues. V was clipped by 5 bases and J by 2 bases, with 13 bases between them. For the CDR3, the DNA is TGTGCCAGCAGCGACGCAGGACTCCCCTACGAGCAGTACTTC. It translates to CASSDAGLPYEQYF.

Comment on this clonotype: A clone one base away is much larger, so this may be a read error. The chain uses TRBV7-2 and TRBJ2-4; 8 bases are shared with TRBD2. Germline CDR1 and CDR2: SGHTA and FQGNSA. There are 19 residues in the CDR3. V was pared by 4 bases and J by 0 bases, with 14 bases of the junction left unmatched. CDR3 sequence reads: CASSSVLAEGSLAKNIQYF. In nucleotides, the CDR3 is TGTGCCAGCAGCTCCGTACTAGCGGAGGGAAGCCTAGCCAAAAACATTCAGTACTTC.

This chain links TRBV6-4 with TRBJ2-3; 9 bases map to TRBD2. V lost 3 bases, J lost 4 bases, and 8 bases stayed unmatched. Germline V gives CDR1 MRHNA, CDR2 SNTAGT. The CDR3 runs 16 residues. CDR3 nucleotides: TGTGCCAGCAGTGAGTCTCAGGGGACTAGCTCAGATACGCAGTATTTT. Its protein is CASSESQGTSSDTQYF.

The chain employs TRBV7-9 and TRBJ2-1; D is possibly TRBD2 (6 bases). This CDR3 region has 15 residues. V lost 6 bases and J lost 0, with 12 bases in between. In germline, CDR1 is SEHNR, CDR2 FQNEAQ (reference sequence). Here the CDR3 reads CASRDGRSSYNEQFF. The CDR3 DNA follows: TGTGCCAGCAGGGACGGGAGAAGCTCCTACAATGAGCAGTTCTTC.

This clonotype was detected only a few times. The chain recombines TRBV7-9 with TRBJ2-4; perhaps TRBD1 as D (6 bases). The germline V gene encodes CDR1 SEHNR and CDR2 FQNEAQ (reference sequence). Trimming left V 1 base short and J 14 bases short, with 12 bases between. The CDR3 loop spans 12 amino acids. The CDR3: CASSLGMDREYF. CDR3 nucleotides: TGTGCCAGCAGCTTAGGGATGGACAGAGAGTACTTC.

The CDR3: CASSLGGQGTIQYF. DNA for the CDR3: TGTGCCAGCAGCTTAGGAGGACAGGGAACCATTCAGTACTTC. The gene calls are TRBV7-9 and TRBJ2-4; TRBD1 matches 8 bases. Germline V gene data show CDR1 as SEHNR and CDR2 as FQNEAQ (reference sequence). The CDR3 extends over 14 amino acids. J lost 9 bases, V lost 1 base, and 5 bases had no gene match.

The V gene is TRBV11-2, the J gene TRBJ2-2; D perhaps matches TRBD2 (6 bases). V lost 0 bases to trimming and J lost 7 bases, with 15 bases between them. The germline V gene encodes CDR1 SGHAT and CDR2 FQNNGV. The CDR3 loop spans 16 amino acids. This CDR3 reads CASSLDPREIGGELFF. CDR3 nucleotides: TGTGCCAGCAGCTTAGATCCCCGGGAGATCGGCGGGGAGCTGTTTTTT.

The chain links TRBV7-6 to TRBJ1-1; 8 bases are shared with TRBD1. CDR1 and CDR2 (germline): SGHVS, FNYEAQ. The CDR3 runs to 13 residues. J was trimmed by 1 base and V by 6 bases; bases with no gene match: 1. CDR3 region: CASRGQGNTEAFF. Here the CDR3 DNA reads TGTGCCAGCAGAGGACAGGGGAACACTGAAGCTTTCTTT. The full variable domain, in which reference TRBV7-6 and TRBJ1-1 provide the parts outside the CDR3, is GAGVSQSPRYKVTKRGQDVALRCDPISGHVSLYWYRQALGQGPEFLTYFNYEAQQDKSGLPNDRFSAERPEGSISTLTIQRTEQRDSAMYRCASRGQGNTEAFFGQGTRLTVV.

The V call is TRBV5-5, the J call TRBJ1-1, with TRBD1 as a possible D gene (6 bases). The germline CDR1 and CDR2 sequences are SGHKS and YYEKEE (reference sequence). Trimming pared 3 bases from V and 2 bases from J, leaving 14 bases between. This CDR3 has 15 amino acids. The CDR3 reads CASSSGGGSNTEAFF. The CDR3 DNA is TGTGCCAGCAGCTCCGGCGGGGGCTCCAACACTGAAGCTTTCTTT. The full variable domain, completed using reference TRBV5-5 and TRBJ1-1, is DAGVTQSPTHLIKTRGQQVTLRCSPISGHKSVSWYQQVLGQGPQFIFQYYEKEERGRGNFPDRFSARQFPNYSSELNVNALLLGDSALYLCASSSGGGSNTEAFFGQGTRLTVV.

The V and J genes are TRBV27 and TRBJ1-6, with 9 bases identical to TRBD1. V shed 6 bases and J 5 bases; nucleotides not matched to a gene: 5. Germline V gives CDR1 MNHEY, CDR2 SMNVEV (reference sequence). The CDR3 is 15 residues long. CDR3 sequence: CASRTGGLDNSPLHF. The CDR3 DNA is TGTGCCAGCAGGACAGGGGGGCTAGATAATTCACCCCTCCACTTT.

The rearrangement uses TRBV20-1 and TRBJ2-5, with 10 bases that match TRBD2. Germline lookup yields CDR1 DFQATT and CDR2 SNEGSKA (reference sequence). CDR3 length: 15 residues. The junction had 5 bases not matched to a gene; V was cut back by 2 bases and J by 2 bases. CDR3 in DNA: TGCAGTGCTAGACCTAGCGGGGGTCAGCAAGAGACCCAGTACTTC. It codes for CSARPSGGQQETQYF.

This clonotype showed up just a few times. The V gene is TRBV6-1, the J gene TRBJ2-7; no definite D call. Germline assignment: CDR1 MNHNS and CDR2 SASEGT. The CDR3 sequence is 13 residues long. V dropped 6 bases and J dropped 0 bases, with 9 bases sitting between them. CDR3 protein: CASSPPISYEQYF. The DNA for the CDR3 is TGTGCCAGCAGCCCCCCGATCTCCTACGAGCAGTACTTC.

This clonotype came up many times. The chain has TRBV7-8 and TRBJ2-5, with D unresolved. V gave up 5 bases and J gave up 2 bases, with 12 bases separating them. The CDR3 covers 14 residues. CDR1 SGHVS and CDR2 FQNEAQ come from the germline V gene. The CDR3 region has the DNA TGTGCCAGCAGCCCCATTGATGCACAAGAGACCCAGTACTTC. This encodes CASSPIDAQETQYF.

This clonotype was seen a few times. For the CDR3, the DNA is TGTGCCAGCAGCCACCCGACTACGCATGAGCAGTTCTTC. This sequence encodes CASSHPTTHEQFF. The V and J genes are TRBV7-6 and TRBJ2-1; maybe TRBD2 (5 bases). CDR3 length: 13 amino acids. Trimming took 5 bases from V and 8 from J, leaving 13 bases between them. CDR1 is SGHVS, CDR2 FNYEAQ, per germline.

The V gene is TRBV5-1, the J gene TRBJ1-1, with 12 bases matching TRBD1. The V gene end was trimmed by 6 bases and the J gene end by 4 bases; junction bases not matched to a gene: 7. This CDR3 is built from 15 residues. Germline CDR1 reads SGHRS; CDR2 reads YFSETQ. The CDR3 loop is CASISGTGGLTEAFF. CDR3 bases: TGCGCCAGCATCTCCGGGACAGGGGGCCTCACTGAAGCTTTCTTT.

V usage is TRBV7-9 and J usage is TRBJ1-2; D may be TRBD1 (6 bases). With 4 bases removed from V and 7 bases from J, the gap between germline ends came to 19 bases. The CDR3 loop spans 15 amino acids. In germline, CDR1 is SEHNR, CDR2 FQNEAQ (reference sequence). The chain's CDR3 is CASSSPGGLNSGYTF. CDR3 bases: TGTGCCAGCAGCTCCCCTGGGGGGCTGAACAGTGGCTACACCTTC.

This clonotype has a handful of counts. V and J are TRBV7-6 and TRBJ2-2, with D perhaps TRBD1 (6 bases). Trimming took off 8 bases at V and 6 bases at J, with 10 bases between the two ends. This CDR3 is 12 amino acids long. Germline V gene lookup returns CDR1 SGHVS and CDR2 FNYEAQ. The CDR3 region has the DNA TGTGCCAGCCTACAGGGCCCCGGGGAGCTGTTTTTT. It codes for CASLQGPGELFF.

The rearrangement uses TRBV10-3 and TRBJ2-1; possibly TRBD2 for D (5 bases). The CDR3 totals 12 residues. Per germline, CDR1 ENHRY and CDR2 SYGVKD. V was trimmed by 5 bases and J by 9 bases, leaving 11 bases between them. CDR3 in amino acids: CAISSPGVEQFF. The CDR3 DNA reads as TGTGCCATCAGTTCTCCCGGGGTTGAGCAGTTCTTC.

The chain is built from TRBV4-1 and TRBJ1-1; D unresolved. The ends were cut back, 4 bases at V and 0 bases at J, with 9 bases in the middle. CDR1 and CDR2 (germline): MGHRA, YSYEKL. CDR3 size: 14 residues. The CDR3: CASSPTGMNTEAFF. The CDR3 nucleotides read TGCGCCAGCAGCCCGACGGGAATGAACACTGAAGCTTTCTTT.

This clonotype has a handful of counts. The chain employs TRBV14 and TRBJ2-7; D possibly corresponds to TRBD1 (6 bases). This CDR3 is built from 13 residues. V was trimmed by 3 bases and J by 6 bases, leaving 12 bases between them. Germline V lookup: CDR1 SGHDN, CDR2 FVKESK. The CDR3 is CASSQLTGGEQYF. The CDR3 bases are TGTGCCAGCAGCCAGTTGACAGGTGGCGAGCAGTACTTC.

This clonotype was picked up a small number of times. The rearrangement uses TRBV6-5 and TRBJ1-4, with unresolved D. This CDR3 is built from 15 residues. Between the trimmed V and J ends, which lost 5 bases and 0 bases, there was a span of 10 bases. The germline gives CDR1 MNHEY, CDR2 SVGAGI. CDR3: CASSIYSPTNEKLFF. CDR3 in DNA: TGTGCCAGCAGTATTTACAGTCCAACTAATGAAAAACTGTTTTTT.

This chain uses TRBV14 with TRBJ2-7, with D perhaps matching TRBD2 (6 bases). Germline V gene data show CDR1 as SGHDN and CDR2 as FVKESK. V gave up 3 bases and J gave up 1 base, with 10 bases separating them. The CDR3 is made up of 14 amino acids. The CDR3 DNA sequence: TGTGCCAGCAGCCATGCGGGACGGTCCTACGAGCAGTACTTC. Residues: CASSHAGRSYEQYF.